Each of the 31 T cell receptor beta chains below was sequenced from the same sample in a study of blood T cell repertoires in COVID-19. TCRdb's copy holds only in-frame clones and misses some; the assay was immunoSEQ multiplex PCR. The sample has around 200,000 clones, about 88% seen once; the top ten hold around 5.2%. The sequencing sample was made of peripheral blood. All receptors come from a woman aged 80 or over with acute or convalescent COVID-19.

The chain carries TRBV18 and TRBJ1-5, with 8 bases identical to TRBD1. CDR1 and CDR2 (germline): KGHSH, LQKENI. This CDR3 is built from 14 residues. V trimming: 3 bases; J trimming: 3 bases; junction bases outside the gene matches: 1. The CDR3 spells CASSPTGANQPQHF. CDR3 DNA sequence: TGTGCCAGCTCACCGACAGGGGCCAATCAGCCCCAGCATTTT.

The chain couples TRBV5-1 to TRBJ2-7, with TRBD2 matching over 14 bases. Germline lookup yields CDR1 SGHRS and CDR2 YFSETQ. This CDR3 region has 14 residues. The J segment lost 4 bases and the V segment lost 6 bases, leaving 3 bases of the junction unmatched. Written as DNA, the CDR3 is TGCGCCAGCACCAGGACTAGCGGGGGGTACGAGCAGTACTTC. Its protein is CASTRTSGGYEQYF.

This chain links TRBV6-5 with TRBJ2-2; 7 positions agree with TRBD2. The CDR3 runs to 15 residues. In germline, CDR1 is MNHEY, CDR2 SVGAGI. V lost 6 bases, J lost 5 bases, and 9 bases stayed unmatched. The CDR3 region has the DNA TGTGCCAGCAGAGCACCTAGCGGACCGACCGGGGAGCTGTTTTTT. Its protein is CASRAPSGPTGELFF.

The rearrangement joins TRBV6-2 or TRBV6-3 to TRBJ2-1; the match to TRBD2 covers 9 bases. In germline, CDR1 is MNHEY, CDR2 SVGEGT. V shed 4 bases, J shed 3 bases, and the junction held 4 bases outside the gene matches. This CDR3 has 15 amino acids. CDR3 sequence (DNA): TGTGCCAGCAGTTCGGGACTAGCTGTCTACAATGAGCAGTTCTTC. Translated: CASSSGLAVYNEQFF.

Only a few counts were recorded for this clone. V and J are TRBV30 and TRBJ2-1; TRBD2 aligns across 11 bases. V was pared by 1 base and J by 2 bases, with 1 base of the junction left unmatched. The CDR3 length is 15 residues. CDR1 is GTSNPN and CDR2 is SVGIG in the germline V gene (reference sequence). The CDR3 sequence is CAWSGGLAAYNEQFF. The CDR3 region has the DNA TGTGCCTGGAGTGGGGGACTAGCGGCCTACAATGAGCAGTTCTTC.

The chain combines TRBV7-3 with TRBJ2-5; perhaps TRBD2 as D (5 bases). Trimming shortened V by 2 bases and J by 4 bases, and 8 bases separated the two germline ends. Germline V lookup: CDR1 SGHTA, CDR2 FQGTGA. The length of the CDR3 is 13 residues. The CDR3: CASSLLRGETQYF. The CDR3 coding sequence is TGTGCCAGCAGCTTACTCCGGGGAGAGACCCAGTACTTC. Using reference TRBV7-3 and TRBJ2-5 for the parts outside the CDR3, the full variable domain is GAGVSQTPSNKVTEKGKYVELRCDPISGHTALYWYRQSLGQGPEFLIYFQGTGAADDSGLPNDRFFAVRPEGSVSTLKIQRTERGDSAVYLCASSLLRGETQYFGPGTRLLVL.

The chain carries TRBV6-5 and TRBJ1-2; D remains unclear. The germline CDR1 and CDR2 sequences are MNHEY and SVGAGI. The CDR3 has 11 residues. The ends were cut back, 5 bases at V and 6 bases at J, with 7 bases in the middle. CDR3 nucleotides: TGTGCCAGCAGTAGGGAGGATGGCTACACCTTC. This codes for CASSREDGYTF.

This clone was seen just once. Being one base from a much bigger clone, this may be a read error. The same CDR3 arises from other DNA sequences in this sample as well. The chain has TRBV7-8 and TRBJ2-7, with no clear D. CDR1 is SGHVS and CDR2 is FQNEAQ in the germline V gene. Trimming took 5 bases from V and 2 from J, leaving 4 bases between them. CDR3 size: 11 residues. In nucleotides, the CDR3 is TGTGCCAGCAGCCCTGCCTACGAGCAGTACTTC. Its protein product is CASSPAYEQYF.

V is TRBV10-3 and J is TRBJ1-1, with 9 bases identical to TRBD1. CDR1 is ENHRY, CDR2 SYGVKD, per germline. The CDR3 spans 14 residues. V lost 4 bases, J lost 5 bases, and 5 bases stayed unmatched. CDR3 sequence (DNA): TGTGCCATCAGTGGACAGGGGGTTTGGACTGAAGCTTTCTTT. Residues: CAISGQGVWTEAFF.

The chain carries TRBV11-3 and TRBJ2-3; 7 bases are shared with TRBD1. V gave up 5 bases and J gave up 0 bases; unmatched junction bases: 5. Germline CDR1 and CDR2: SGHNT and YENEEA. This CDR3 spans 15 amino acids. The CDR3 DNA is TGTGCCAGCAGCAAGGGACAGAGTAGCACAGATACGCAGTATTTT. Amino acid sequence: CASSKGQSSTDTQYF.

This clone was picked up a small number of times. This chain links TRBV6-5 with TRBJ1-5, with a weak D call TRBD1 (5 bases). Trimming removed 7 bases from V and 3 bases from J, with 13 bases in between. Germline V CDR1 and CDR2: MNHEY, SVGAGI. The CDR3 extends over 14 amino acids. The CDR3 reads CASKVPGNNQPQHF. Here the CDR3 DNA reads TGTGCCAGCAAGGTTCCAGGGAACAATCAGCCCCAGCATTTT.

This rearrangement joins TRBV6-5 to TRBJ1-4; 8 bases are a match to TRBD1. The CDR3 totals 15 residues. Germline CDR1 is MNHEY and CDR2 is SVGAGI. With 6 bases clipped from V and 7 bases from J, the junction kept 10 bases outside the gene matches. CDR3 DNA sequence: TGTGCCAGCAGACACAACAGGGGGGAGGGTGAAAAACTGTTTTTT. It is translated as CASRHNRGEGEKLFF.

The CDR3: CSATVNYGYTF. For the CDR3, the DNA is TGCAGTGCTACAGTTAACTATGGCTACACCTTC. The chain recombines TRBV20-1 with TRBJ1-2; D uncertain. Trimming stripped 4 bases from V and 1 base from J, with 4 bases between. This CDR3 has 11 residues. Germline loops: CDR1 DFQATT, CDR2 SNEGSKA (reference sequence).

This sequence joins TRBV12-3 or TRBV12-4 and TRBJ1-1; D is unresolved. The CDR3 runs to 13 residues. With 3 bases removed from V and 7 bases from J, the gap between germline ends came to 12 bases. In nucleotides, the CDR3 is TGTGCCAGCAGTTTCTTGGCGGGATATGAAGCTTTCTTT. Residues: CASSFLAGYEAFF.

The DNA of the CDR3 is TGTGCCAGCAGTGAATCTTACGGGAACACTGAAGCTTTCTTT. Residues: CASSESYGNTEAFF. The chain carries TRBV25-1 and TRBJ1-1, with no clear D. This CDR3 has 14 amino acids. V lost 1 base and J 1 base, leaving 7 bases between the germline ends. Looked up from germline, CDR1 is MGHDK and CDR2 is SYGVNS.

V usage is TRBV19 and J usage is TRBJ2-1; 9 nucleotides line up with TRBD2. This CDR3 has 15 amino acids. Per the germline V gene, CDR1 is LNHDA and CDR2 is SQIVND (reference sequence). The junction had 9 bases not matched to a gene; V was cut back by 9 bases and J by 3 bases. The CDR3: CASPPGSGSYNEQFF. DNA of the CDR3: TGTGCCAGCCCCCCTGGTAGCGGGAGCTACAATGAGCAGTTCTTC. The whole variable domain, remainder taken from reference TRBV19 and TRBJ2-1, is DGGITQSPKYLFRKEGQNVTLSCEQNLNHDAMYWYRQDPGQGLRLIYYSQIVNDFQKGDIAEGYSVSREKKESFPLTVTSAQKNPTAFYLCASPPGSGSYNEQFFGPGTRLTVL.

The CDR3 loop reads CASSLAQGLYTDTQYF. CDR3 DNA: TGTGCCAGCAGCTTGGCCCAGGGACTATACACAGATACGCAGTATTTT. This chain links TRBV5-4 with TRBJ2-3; 7 positions match TRBD2. This CDR3 comprises 16 residues. V shed 0 bases and J 2 bases; nucleotides not matched to a gene: 6. The V gene's germline CDR1 is SGHNT and CDR2 YYREEE (reference sequence).

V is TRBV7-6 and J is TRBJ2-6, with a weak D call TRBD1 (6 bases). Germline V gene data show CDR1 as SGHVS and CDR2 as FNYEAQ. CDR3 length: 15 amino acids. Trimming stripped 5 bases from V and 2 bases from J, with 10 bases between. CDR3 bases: TGTGCCAGCAGCACAGGGTTCACTGGGGCCAACGTCCTGACTTTC. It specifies CASSTGFTGANVLTF. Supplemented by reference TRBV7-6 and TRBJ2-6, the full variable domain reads GAGVSQSPRYKVTKRGQDVALRCDPISGHVSLYWYRQALGQGPEFLTYFNYEAQQDKSGLPNDRFSAERPEGSISTLTIQRTEQRDSAMYRCASSTGFTGANVLTFGAGSRLTVL.

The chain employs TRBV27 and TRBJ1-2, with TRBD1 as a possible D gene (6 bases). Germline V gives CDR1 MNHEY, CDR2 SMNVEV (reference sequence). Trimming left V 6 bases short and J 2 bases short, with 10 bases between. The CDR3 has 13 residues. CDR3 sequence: CASRPRGNYGYTF. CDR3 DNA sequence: TGTGCCAGCAGGCCGAGGGGGAACTATGGCTACACCTTC.

For the CDR3, the DNA is TGTGCCAGCAGTTCCACAGGGGGTAACACAGATACGCAGTATTTT. Protein: CASSSTGGNTDTQYF. V is TRBV28 and J is TRBJ2-3; 8 nucleotides align to TRBD1. The CDR3 covers 15 residues. Germline values: CDR1 MDHEN, CDR2 SYDVKM. The J segment lost 2 bases and the V segment lost 4 bases, leaving 5 bases of the junction unmatched.

For the CDR3, the DNA is TGTGCCAGTAGTATTTTTCAGGGGACCGGGGAGCTGTTTTTT. Translated: CASSIFQGTGELFF. V gene TRBV19 combines with J gene TRBJ2-2; weak D call: TRBD1 (6 bases). The CDR3 consists of 14 residues. The germline V gene has CDR1 LNHDA and CDR2 SQIVND (reference sequence). Trimming removed 3 bases at V and 5 bases at J, with 10 bases between.

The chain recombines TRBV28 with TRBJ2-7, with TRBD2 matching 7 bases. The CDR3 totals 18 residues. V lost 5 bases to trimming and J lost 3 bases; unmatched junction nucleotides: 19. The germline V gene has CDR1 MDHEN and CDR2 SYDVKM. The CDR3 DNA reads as TGTGCCAGCAGTCCGTCGACGCCGGGACTACTCGATAGCTACGAGCAGTACTTC. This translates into CASSPSTPGLLDSYEQYF.

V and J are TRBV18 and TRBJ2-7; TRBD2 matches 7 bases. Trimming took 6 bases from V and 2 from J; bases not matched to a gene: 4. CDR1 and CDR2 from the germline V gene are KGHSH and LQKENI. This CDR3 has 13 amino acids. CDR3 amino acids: CASSWGRAYEQYF. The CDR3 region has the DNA TGTGCCAGCTCCTGGGGGAGGGCCTACGAGCAGTACTTC.

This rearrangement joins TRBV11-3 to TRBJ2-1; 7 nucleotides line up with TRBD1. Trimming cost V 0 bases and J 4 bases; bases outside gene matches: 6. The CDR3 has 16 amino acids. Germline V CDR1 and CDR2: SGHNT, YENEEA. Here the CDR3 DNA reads TGTGCCAGCAGCTTAGAAGGAACAGGGGTTTACAATGAGCAGTTCTTC. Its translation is CASSLEGTGVYNEQFF.

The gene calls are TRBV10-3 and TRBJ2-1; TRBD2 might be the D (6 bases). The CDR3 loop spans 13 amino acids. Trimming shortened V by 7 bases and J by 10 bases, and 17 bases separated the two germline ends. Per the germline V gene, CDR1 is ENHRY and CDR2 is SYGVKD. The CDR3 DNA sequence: TGTGCCATCACCTCCCCCCGGGACTCCGAGCAGTTCTTC. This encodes CAITSPRDSEQFF.

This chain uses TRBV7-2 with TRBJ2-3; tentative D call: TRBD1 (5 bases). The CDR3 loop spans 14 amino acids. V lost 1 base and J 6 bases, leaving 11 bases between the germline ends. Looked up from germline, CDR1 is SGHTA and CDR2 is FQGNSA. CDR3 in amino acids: CASSLVRGSDTQYF. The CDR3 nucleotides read TGTGCCAGCAGCTTAGTTAGGGGTTCGGATACGCAGTATTTT.

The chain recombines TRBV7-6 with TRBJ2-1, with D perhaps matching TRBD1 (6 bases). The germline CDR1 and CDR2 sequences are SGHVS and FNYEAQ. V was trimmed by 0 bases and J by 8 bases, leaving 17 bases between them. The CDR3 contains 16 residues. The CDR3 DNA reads TGTGCCAGCAGCTTAGCGGTCCTAACAGGGTCGTATGAGCAGTTCTTC. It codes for CASSLAVLTGSYEQFF.

This CDR3 reads CSVGTQEGYGYTF. DNA for the CDR3: TGCAGCGTTGGCACCCAGGAAGGCTATGGCTACACCTTC. V usage is TRBV29-1 and J usage is TRBJ1-2; D is uncertain. This CDR3 spans 13 amino acids. V shed 4 bases and J shed 4 bases, with 13 bases lying between them. Germline loops: CDR1 SQVTM, CDR2 ANQGSEA. Full variable domain (remainder filled in from reference TRBV29-1 and TRBJ1-2): SAVISQKPSRDICQRGTSLTIQCQVDSQVTMMFWYRQQPGQSLTLIATANQGSEATYESGFVIDKFPISRPNLTFSTLTVSNMSPEDSSIYLCSVGTQEGYGYTFGSGTRLTVV.

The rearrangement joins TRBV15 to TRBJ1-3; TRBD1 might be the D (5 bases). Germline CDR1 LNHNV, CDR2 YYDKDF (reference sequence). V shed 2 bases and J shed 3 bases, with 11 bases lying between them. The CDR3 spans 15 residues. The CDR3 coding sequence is TGTGCCACCAGCAGACAGGGTGCTGGTGGAAACACCATATATTTT. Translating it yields CATSRQGAGGNTIYF.

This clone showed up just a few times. CDR3 in amino acids: CASSPPGYGANVLTF. CDR3 DNA: TGTGCCAGCAGTCCCCCCGGGTATGGGGCCAACGTCCTGACTTTC. This chain joins TRBV5-6 and TRBJ2-6, with unresolved D. The CDR3 length is 15 residues. V was cut by 5 bases and J by 3 bases, with 12 bases left in between. Germline values: CDR1 SGHDT, CDR2 YYEEEE. The full variable domain, its missing parts supplied by reference TRBV5-6 and TRBJ2-6, is DAGVTQSPTHLIKTRGQQVTLRCSPKSGHDTVSWYQQALGQGPQFIFQYYEEEERQRGNFPDRFSGHQFPNYSSELNVNALLLGDSALYLCASSPPGYGANVLTFGAGSRLTVL.

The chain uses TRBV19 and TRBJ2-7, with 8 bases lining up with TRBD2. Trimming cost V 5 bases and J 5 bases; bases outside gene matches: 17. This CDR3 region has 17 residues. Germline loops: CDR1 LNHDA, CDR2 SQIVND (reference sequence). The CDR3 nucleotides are TGTGCCAGTAGTGTCCTCCCAGGGGAGCGGGAGACCCACGAGCAGTACTTC. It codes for CASSVLPGERETHEQYF.